What follows is one T cell receptor (beta chain) and its context. This specimen belongs to a study of technical replicates of blood from a few donors. V lost 6 bases, J lost 1 base, and 6 bases lay in between. The CDR3 is 11 amino acids. Per germline, CDR1 SQVTM and CDR2 ANQGSEA. Data came from immunoSEQ multiplex PCR; TCRdb stores just in-frame clones and leaves some out. In the table there are some 50,000 clones, 94% of which are singletons. V usage is TRBV29-1 and J usage is TRBJ1-1; D possibly corresponds to TRBD1 (5 bases). The receptor was isolated from a human donor in good health. The sequenced sample consisted of T cells isolated from PBMCs. CDR3 amino acids: CSVGPNTEAFF. The CDR3 coding sequence is TGCAGCGTGGGGCCGAACACTGAAGCTTTCTTT.